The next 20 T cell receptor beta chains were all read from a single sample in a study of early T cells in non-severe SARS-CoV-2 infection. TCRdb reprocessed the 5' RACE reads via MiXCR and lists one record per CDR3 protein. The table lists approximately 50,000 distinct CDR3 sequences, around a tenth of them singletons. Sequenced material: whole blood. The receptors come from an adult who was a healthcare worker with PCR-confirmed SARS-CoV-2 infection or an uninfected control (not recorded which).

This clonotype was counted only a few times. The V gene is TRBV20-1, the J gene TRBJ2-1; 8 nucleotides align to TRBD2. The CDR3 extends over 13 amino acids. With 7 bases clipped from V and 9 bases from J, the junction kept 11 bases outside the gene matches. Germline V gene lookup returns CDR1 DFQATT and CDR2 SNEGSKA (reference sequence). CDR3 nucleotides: TGCAGTGGACAAAGCGGGAGAGTCGGTGAGCAGTTCTTC. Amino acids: CSGQSGRVGEQFF.

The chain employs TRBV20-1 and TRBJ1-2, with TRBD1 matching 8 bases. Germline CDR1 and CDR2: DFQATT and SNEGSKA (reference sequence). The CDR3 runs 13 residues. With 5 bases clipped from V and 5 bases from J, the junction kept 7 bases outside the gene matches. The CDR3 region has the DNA TGCAGTGCTGAGGGACAGGCAGGTTATGGCTACACCTTC. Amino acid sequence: CSAEGQAGYGYTF.

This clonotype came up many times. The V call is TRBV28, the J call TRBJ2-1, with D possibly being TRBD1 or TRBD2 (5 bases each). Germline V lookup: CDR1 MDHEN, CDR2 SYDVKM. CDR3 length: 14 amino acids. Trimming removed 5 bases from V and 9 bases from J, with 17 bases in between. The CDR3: CASSRPRDGGEQFF. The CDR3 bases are TGTGCCAGCAGTCGCCCAAGGGACGGCGGTGAGCAGTTCTTC.

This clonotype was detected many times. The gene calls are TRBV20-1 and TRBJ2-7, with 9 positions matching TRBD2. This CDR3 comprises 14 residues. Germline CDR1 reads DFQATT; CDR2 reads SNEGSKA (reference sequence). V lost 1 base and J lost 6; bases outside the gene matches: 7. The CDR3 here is CSARVSAGGREQYF. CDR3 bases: TGCAGTGCTAGAGTTTCCGCGGGAGGGCGCGAGCAGTACTTC.

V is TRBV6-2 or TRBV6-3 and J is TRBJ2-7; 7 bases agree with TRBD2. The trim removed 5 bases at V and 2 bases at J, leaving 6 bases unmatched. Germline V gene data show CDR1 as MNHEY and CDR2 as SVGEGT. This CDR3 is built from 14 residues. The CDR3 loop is CASSETSRAYEQYF. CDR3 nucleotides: TGTGCCAGCAGTGAGACTAGCCGGGCCTACGAGCAGTACTTC.

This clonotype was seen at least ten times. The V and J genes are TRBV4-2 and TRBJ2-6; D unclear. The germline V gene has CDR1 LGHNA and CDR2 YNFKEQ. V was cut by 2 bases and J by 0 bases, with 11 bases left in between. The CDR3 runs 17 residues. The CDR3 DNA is TGTGCCAGCAGCCAATCTAGACTGAACTCTGGGGCCAACGTCCTGACTTTC. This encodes CASSQSRLNSGANVLTF.

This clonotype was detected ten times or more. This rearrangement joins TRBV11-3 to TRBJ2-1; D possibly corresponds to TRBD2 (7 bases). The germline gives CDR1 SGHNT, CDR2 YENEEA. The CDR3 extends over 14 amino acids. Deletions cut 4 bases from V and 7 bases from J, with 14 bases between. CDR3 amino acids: CASSWGGLKNEQFF. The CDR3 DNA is TGTGCCAGCAGCTGGGGGGGCCTGAAGAATGAGCAGTTCTTC.

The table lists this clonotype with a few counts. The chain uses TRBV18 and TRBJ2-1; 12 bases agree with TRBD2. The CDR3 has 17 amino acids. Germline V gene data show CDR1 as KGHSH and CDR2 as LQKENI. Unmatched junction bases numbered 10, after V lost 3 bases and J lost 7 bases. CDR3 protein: CASSPSRLAGEFNEQFF. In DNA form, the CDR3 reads TGTGCCAGCTCACCCAGCCGACTAGCGGGAGAGTTTAATGAGCAGTTCTTC. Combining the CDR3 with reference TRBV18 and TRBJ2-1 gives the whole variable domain NAGVMQNPRHLVRRRGQEARLRCSPMKGHSHVYWYRQLPEEGLKFMVYLQKENIIDESGMPKERFSAEFPKEGPSILRIQQVVRGDSAAYFCASSPSRLAGEFNEQFFGPGTRLTVL.

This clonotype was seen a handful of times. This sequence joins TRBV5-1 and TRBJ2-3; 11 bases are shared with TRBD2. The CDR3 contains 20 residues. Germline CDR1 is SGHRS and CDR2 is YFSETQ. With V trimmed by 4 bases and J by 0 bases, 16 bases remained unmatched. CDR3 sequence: CASSLQGGGRLAGSTDTQYF. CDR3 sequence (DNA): TGCGCCAGCAGCCTGCAAGGGGGAGGGAGACTAGCGGGAAGCACAGATACGCAGTATTTT.

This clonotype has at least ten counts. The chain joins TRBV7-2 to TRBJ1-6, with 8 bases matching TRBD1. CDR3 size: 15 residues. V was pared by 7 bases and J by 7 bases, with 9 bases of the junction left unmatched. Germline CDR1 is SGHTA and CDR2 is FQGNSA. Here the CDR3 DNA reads TGTGCCAGCAACCGGGAGGGGACAGGAAATTCACCCCTCCACTTT. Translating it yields CASNREGTGNSPLHF.

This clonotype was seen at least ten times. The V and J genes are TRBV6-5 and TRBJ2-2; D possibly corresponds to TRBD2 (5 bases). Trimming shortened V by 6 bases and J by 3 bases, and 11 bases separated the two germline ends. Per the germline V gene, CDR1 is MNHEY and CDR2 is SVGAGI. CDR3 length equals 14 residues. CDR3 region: CASRVMRDTGELFF. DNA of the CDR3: TGTGCCAGCAGGGTAATGCGGGACACCGGGGAGCTGTTTTTT.

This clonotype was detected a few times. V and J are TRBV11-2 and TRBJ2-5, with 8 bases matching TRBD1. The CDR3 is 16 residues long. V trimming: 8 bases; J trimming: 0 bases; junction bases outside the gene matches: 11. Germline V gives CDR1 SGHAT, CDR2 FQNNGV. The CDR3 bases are TGTGCCAGCCAAAAAACCGGGACAGGATACCAAGAGACCCAGTACTTC. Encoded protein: CASQKTGTGYQETQYF.

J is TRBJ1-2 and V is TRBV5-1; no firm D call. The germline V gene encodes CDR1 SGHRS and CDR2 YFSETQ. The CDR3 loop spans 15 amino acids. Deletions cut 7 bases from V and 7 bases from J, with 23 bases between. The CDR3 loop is CASGPTRTGSFGYTF. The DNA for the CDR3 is TGCGCCAGCGGACCGACAAGGACGGGCTCTTTTGGCTACACCTTC.

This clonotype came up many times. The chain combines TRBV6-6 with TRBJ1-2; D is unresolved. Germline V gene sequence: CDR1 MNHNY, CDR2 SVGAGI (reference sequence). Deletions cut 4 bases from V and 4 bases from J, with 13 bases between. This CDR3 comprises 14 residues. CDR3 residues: CASSSWTAAYGYTF. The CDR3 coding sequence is TGTGCCAGCAGTTCTTGGACGGCCGCCTATGGCTACACCTTC.

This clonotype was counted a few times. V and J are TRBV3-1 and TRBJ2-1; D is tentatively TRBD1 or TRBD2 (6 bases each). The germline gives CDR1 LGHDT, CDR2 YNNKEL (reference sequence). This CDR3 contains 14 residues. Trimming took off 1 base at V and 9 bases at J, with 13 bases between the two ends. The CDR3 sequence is CASSQGGTLGEQFF. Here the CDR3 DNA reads TGTGCCAGCAGCCAAGGCGGGACACTGGGTGAGCAGTTCTTC.

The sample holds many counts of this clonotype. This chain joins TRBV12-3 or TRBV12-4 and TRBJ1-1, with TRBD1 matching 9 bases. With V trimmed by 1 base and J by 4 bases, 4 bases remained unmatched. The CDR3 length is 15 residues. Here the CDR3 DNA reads TGTGCCAGCAGTTTAGGGACAGGGGCCGCCACTGAAGCTTTCTTT. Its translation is CASSLGTGAATEAFF.

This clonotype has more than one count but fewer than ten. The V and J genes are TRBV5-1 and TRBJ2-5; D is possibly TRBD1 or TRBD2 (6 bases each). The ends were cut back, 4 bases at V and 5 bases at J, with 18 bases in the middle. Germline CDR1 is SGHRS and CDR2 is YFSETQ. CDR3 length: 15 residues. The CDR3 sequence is CASSPGMTGGETQYF. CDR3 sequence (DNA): TGCGCCAGCAGCCCGGGCATGACAGGAGGGGAGACCCAGTACTTC.

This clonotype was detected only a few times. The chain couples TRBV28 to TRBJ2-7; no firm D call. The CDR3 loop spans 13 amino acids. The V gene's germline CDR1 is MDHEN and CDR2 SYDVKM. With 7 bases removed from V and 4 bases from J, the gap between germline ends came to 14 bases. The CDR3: CASIGYTQYEQYF. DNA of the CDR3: TGTGCCAGCATTGGGTACACCCAATACGAGCAGTACTTC.

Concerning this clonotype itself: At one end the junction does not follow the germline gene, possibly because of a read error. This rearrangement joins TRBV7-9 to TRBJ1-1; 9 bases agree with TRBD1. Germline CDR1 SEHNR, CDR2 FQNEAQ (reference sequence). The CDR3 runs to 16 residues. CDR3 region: CASTLGQGIMNTEAFF. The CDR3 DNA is TGTGCCAGCACCTTAGGACAGGGGATCATGAACACTGAAGCTTTCTTT.

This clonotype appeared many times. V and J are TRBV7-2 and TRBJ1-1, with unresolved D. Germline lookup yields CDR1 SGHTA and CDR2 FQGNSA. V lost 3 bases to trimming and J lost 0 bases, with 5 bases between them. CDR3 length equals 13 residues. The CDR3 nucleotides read TGTGCCAGCAGCTTTCAATTGAACACTGAAGCTTTCTTT. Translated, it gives CASSFQLNTEAFF.